Listed here is a single T cell receptor beta chain. The antigen is not known. Time point described: pretreatment peripheral blood. The data were produced by immunoSEQ multiplex PCR, yet TCRdb's version contains in-frame clones alone and is incomplete. The sample yields around 45,000 clones, around 80% seen once. CDR1 SGHTA and CDR2 FQGNSA come from the germline V gene. This CDR3 is built from 14 residues. V lost 4 bases, J lost 3 bases, and 9 bases lay in between. The source of the sample is a study of PD-L1 blockade in urothelial cancer. Across the whole study: The year 2014 saw patients start atezolizumab, 1,200 mg intravenously every 3 weeks. Blood was analyzed 3 weeks (second dose) and 6 weeks after treatment start. Among blood samples, the median T cell count was approximately 150,000. The study's findings and limits: Better survival was forecast by a pretreatment blood TCR clonality below the median.

Sequences were derived from PBMCs, sampled around atezolizumab (anti-PD-L1) treatment. The chain couples TRBV7-2 to TRBJ2-2, with D possibly TRBD1 on 5 matching bases. The sequence derives from a man aged 55 to 70 with urothelial cancer. Here the CDR3 DNA reads TGTGCCAGCAGCTCCAGGGTGGACACCGGGGAGCTGTTTTTT. Protein product: CASSSRVDTGELFF.